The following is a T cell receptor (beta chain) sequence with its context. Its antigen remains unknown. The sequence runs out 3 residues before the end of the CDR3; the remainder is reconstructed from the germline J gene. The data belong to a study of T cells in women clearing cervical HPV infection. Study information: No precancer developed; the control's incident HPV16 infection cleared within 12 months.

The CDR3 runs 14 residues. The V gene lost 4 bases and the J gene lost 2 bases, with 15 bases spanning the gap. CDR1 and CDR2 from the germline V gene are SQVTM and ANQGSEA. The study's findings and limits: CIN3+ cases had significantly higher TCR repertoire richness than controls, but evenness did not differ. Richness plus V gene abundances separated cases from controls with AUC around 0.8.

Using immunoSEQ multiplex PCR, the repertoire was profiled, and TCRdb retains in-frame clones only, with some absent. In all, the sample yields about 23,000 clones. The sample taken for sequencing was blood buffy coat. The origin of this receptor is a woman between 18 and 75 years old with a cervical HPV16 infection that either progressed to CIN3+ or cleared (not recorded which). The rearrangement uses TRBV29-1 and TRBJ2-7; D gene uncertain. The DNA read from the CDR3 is TGCAGCGTTGGTGGCAGGAACATCGCCTACGAG. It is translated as CSVGGRNIAYE. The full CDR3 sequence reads CSVGGRNIAYEQYF.